Shown below are 18 T cell receptor beta chains from a single sample sequenced in a study of blood T cell repertoires in COVID-19. Sequencing was performed with immunoSEQ multiplex PCR; in TCRdb, only in-frame clones are kept and a portion is missing. The table shows 150,000 or so clones, with roughly 83% occurring only once. Sequenced input: peripheral blood. All receptors derive from a woman between 55 and 75 years old with acute or convalescent COVID-19.

V and J are TRBV30 and TRBJ1-5, with TRBD1 identical over 7 bases. The CDR3 spans 13 residues. V lost 3 bases to trimming and J lost 5 bases; unmatched junction nucleotides: 4. Per the germline V gene, CDR1 is GTSNPN and CDR2 is SVGIG (reference sequence). As DNA, the CDR3 is TGTGCCTGGAGCGACAGGGAATATCAGCCCCAGCATTTT. Its protein product is CAWSDREYQPQHF.

V gene TRBV29-1 combines with J gene TRBJ1-1, with D possibly matching TRBD1 (5 bases). Between the trimmed V and J ends, which lost 4 bases and 10 bases, there was a span of 13 bases. In germline, CDR1 is SQVTM, CDR2 ANQGSEA. This CDR3 is 11 amino acids long. CDR3 in DNA: TGCAGCGTTGTAGAAGGGAGGGGAGCTTTCTTT. The encoded protein is CSVVEGRGAFF.

The V call is TRBV7-8, the J call TRBJ2-4; 8 bases agree with TRBD2. In germline, CDR1 is SGHVS, CDR2 FQNEAQ. The CDR3 is 17 residues long. The V and J ends lost 4 bases and 1 base, in that order; junction bases with no gene match: 9. CDR3 nucleotides: TGTGCCAGCAGCTCAGCTCGGGGGGGCCTCGCCAAAAACATTCAGTACTTC. It yields the protein CASSSARGGLAKNIQYF.

The chain links TRBV5-1 to TRBJ2-5; 10 nucleotides agree with TRBD2. The germline gives CDR1 SGHRS, CDR2 YFSETQ. The trim removed 3 bases at V and 4 bases at J, leaving 15 bases unmatched. The CDR3 extends over 18 amino acids. CDR3 sequence: CASSSASGGMGVPETQYF. In DNA, the CDR3 is TGCGCCAGCAGCTCGGCTAGCGGGGGTATGGGGGTGCCAGAGACCCAGTACTTC.

This clone came up a few times. The rearrangement joins TRBV15 to TRBJ1-1, with D maybe TRBD1 (5 bases). V dropped 3 bases and J dropped 6 bases, with 8 bases sitting between them. CDR3 length: 12 residues. Germline V gives CDR1 LNHNV, CDR2 YYDKDF (reference sequence). CDR3 sequence reads: CATSRQGSEAFF. DNA of the CDR3: TGTGCCACCAGCAGGCAGGGATCTGAAGCTTTCTTT.

This rearrangement joins TRBV18 to TRBJ1-5, with TRBD1 as a possible D gene (5 bases). Germline-derived CDR1 and CDR2 are KGHSH and LQKENI. CDR3 length: 14 amino acids. V lost 2 bases to trimming and J lost 11 bases, with 16 bases between them. The CDR3 spells CASSPGTGVTAQHF. CDR3 nucleotides: TGTGCCAGCTCACCAGGGACGGGGGTAACGGCCCAGCATTTT.

This chain joins TRBV7-3 and TRBJ1-3, with TRBD1 matching over 10 bases. The CDR3 has 15 amino acids. The V segment lost 5 bases and the J segment 2 bases; nucleotides outside the gene matches: 3. Per the germline V gene, CDR1 is SGHTA and CDR2 is FQGTGA. The chain's CDR3 is CASSPGTGAGNTIYF. The CDR3 DNA sequence: TGTGCCAGCAGCCCCGGGACAGGGGCTGGAAACACCATATATTTT.

The chain has TRBV19 and TRBJ1-5; weak D call: TRBD1 (6 bases). Trimming took off 9 bases at V and 3 bases at J, with 12 bases between the two ends. Per germline, CDR1 LNHDA and CDR2 SQIVND (reference sequence). This CDR3 contains 13 residues. The DNA of the CDR3 is TGTGCCAGCGATACAGGGTACAATCAGCCCCAGCATTTT. Amino acid sequence: CASDTGYNQPQHF.

The rearrangement uses TRBV5-6 and TRBJ1-2, with D hard to call. This CDR3 is 11 amino acids long. CDR1 is SGHDT, CDR2 YYEEEE, per germline. The V gene lost 3 bases and the J gene lost 3 bases, with 3 bases spanning the gap. In DNA form, the CDR3 reads TGTGCCAGCAGCTCCTACTATGGCTACACCTTC. Translating it yields CASSSYYGYTF.

The chain combines TRBV6-5 with TRBJ2-7, with 10 nucleotides matching TRBD1. This CDR3 spans 15 amino acids. The V gene end was trimmed by 6 bases and the J gene end by 0 bases; junction bases not matched to a gene: 5. Germline V gene sequence: CDR1 MNHEY, CDR2 SVGAGI. The CDR3 DNA reads as TGTGCCAGCAGCGTCCGGGACAGGGGCTCCTACGAGCAGTACTTC. Its translation: CASSVRDRGSYEQYF.

The rearrangement links TRBV5-5 to TRBJ2-1, with 8 bases aligning to TRBD1. J gave up 3 bases and V 4 bases, and 6 bases lay outside the gene matches. Germline-derived CDR1 and CDR2 are SGHKS and YYEKEE (reference sequence). CDR3 length equals 15 residues. CDR3 sequence: CASSKPGTGYNEQFF. CDR3 nucleotide sequence: TGTGCCAGCAGCAAGCCCGGGACAGGCTACAATGAGCAGTTCTTC. Drawing the rest from reference TRBV5-5 and TRBJ2-1, the complete variable domain is DAGVTQSPTHLIKTRGQQVTLRCSPISGHKSVSWYQQVLGQGPQFIFQYYEKEERGRGNFPDRFSARQFPNYSSELNVNALLLGDSALYLCASSKPGTGYNEQFFGPGTRLTVL.

The V call is TRBV12-5, the J call TRBJ2-7; weak D call: TRBD1 (6 bases). This CDR3 is built from 13 residues. With 1 base removed from V and 3 bases from J, the gap between germline ends came to 7 bases. Germline lookup yields CDR1 LGHNT and CDR2 FRNRAP. CDR3 coding DNA: TGTGCTAGTGGTTTGGGGGACAACTACGAGCAGTACGTC. Translation gives CASGLGDNYEQYV.

The chain combines TRBV6-5 with TRBJ2-7; D may be TRBD1 (7 bases). V was shortened by 6 bases and J by 3 bases, with 15 bases between the two germline ends. The germline gives CDR1 MNHEY, CDR2 SVGAGI. The CDR3 is 14 residues long. In DNA form, the CDR3 reads TGTGCCAGCAGGGAGCCAGGGGGGAACTACGAGCAGTACTTC. Amino acid sequence: CASREPGGNYEQYF.

The rearrangement uses TRBV5-6 and TRBJ1-6; possible D gene TRBD1, 5 bases. V lost 0 bases, J lost 2 bases, and 9 bases lay in between. The CDR3 has 16 residues. Germline V gives CDR1 SGHDT, CDR2 YYEEEE. As DNA, the CDR3 is TGTGCCAGCAGCTTGGGTAGGGGTGCCTATAATTCACCCCTCCACTTT. Amino acid sequence: CASSLGRGAYNSPLHF.

The rearrangement links TRBV30 to TRBJ1-6; TRBD1 might be the D (5 bases). The V end lost 1 base, the J end lost 6 bases, and 13 bases lay between the germline ends. Germline V gene data show CDR1 as GTSNPN and CDR2 as SVGIG (reference sequence). The CDR3 is made up of 15 amino acids. The CDR3 reads CAWSGQGGGNSPLHF. DNA of the CDR3: TGTGCCTGGAGTGGCCAGGGAGGCGGTAATTCACCCCTCCACTTT.

The chain carries TRBV19 and TRBJ2-2, with TRBD1 as a possible D gene (5 bases). The germline CDR1 and CDR2 sequences are LNHDA and SQIVND (reference sequence). V gave up 4 bases and J gave up 0 bases, with 12 bases separating them. The CDR3 covers 16 residues. CDR3 sequence (DNA): TGTGCCAGTAGTACAACAGGATTCGCGAACACCGGGGAGCTGTTTTTT. This encodes CASSTTGFANTGELFF.

The chain couples TRBV7-9 to TRBJ1-2; unclear D gene. Per the germline V gene, CDR1 is SEHNR and CDR2 is FQNEAQ (reference sequence). This CDR3 is 13 amino acids long. The V gene lost 5 bases and the J gene lost 8 bases, with 15 bases spanning the gap. The CDR3 is CASSLDRGTGYTF. The CDR3 nucleotides are TGTGCCAGCAGCCTGGATCGCGGTACGGGCTACACCTTC.

This chain uses TRBV19 with TRBJ1-5; D unclear. From germline, CDR1 is LNHDA and CDR2 SQIVND (reference sequence). The CDR3 totals 17 residues. Trimming pared 0 bases from V and 6 bases from J, leaving 18 bases between. The CDR3 DNA follows: TGTGCCAGTAGTATAGATCTAGCGGCAGGTCTGGTTCAGCCCCAGCATTTT. This gives the protein CASSIDLAAGLVQPQHF.